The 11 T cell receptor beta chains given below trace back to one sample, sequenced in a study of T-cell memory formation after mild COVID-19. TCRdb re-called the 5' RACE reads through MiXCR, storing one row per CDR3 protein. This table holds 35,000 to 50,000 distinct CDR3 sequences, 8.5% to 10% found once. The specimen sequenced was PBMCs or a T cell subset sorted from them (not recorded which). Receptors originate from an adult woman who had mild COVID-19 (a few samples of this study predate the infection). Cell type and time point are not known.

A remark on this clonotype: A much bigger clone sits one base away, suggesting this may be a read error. CDR3 nucleotide sequence: TGCGCCAGCAGCCCAAGGGGCGGGATCATAACCTGGGAGCTGTTTTTT. Protein sequence: CASSPRGGIITWELFF. The chain employs TRBV4-3 and TRBJ2-2; weak D call: TRBD2 (6 bases). Trimming pared 4 bases from V and 9 bases from J, leaving 21 bases between. The CDR3 totals 16 residues. Germline V CDR1 and CDR2: LGHNA, YSLEER.

The CDR3 region has the DNA TGTGCCAGCAGCTTCGGGGCCAACAATGAGCAGTTCTTC. Translating it yields CASSFGANNEQFF. The V call is TRBV7-6, the J call TRBJ2-1, with D perhaps matching TRBD1 or TRBD2 (5 bases each). The CDR3 has 13 amino acids. Per the germline V gene, CDR1 is SGHVS and CDR2 is FNYEAQ. V shed 3 bases and J shed 5 bases, with 8 bases lying between them.

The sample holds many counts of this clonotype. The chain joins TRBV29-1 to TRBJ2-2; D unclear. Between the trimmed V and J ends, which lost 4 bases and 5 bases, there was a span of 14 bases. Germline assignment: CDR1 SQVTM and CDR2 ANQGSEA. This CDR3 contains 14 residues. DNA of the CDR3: TGCAGCGTTGTGTTCGTGGTGGGGACCGGGGAGCTGTTTTTT. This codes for CSVVFVVGTGELFF.

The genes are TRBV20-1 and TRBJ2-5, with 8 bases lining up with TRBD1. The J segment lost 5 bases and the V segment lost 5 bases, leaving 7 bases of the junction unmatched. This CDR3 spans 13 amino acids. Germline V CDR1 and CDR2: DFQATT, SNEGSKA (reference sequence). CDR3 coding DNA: TGCAGTGCTGTAGGACAGGGCGGGGAGACCCAGTACTTC. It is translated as CSAVGQGGETQYF.

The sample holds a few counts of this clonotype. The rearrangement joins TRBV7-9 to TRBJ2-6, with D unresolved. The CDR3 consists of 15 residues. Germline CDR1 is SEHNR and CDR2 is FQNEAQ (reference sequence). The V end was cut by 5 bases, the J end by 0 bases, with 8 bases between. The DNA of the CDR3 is TGTGCCAGCAGCACTCCCAGCTCTGGGGCCAACGTCCTGACTTTC. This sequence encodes CASSTPSSGANVLTF.

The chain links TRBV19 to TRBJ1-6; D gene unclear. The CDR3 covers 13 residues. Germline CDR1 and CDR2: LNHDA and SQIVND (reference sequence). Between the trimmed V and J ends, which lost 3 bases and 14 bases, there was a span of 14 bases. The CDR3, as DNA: TGTGCCAGTAGTATTGCGACATTCTCATCCCTCCACTTT. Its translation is CASSIATFSSLHF.

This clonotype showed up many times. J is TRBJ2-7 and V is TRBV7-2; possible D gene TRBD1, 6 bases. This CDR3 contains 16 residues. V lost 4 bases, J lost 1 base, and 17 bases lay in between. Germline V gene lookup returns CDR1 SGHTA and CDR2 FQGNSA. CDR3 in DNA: TGTGCCAGCAGCTCGCAGGGGATGTCGGGGTCCTACGAGCAGTACTTC. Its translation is CASSSQGMSGSYEQYF.

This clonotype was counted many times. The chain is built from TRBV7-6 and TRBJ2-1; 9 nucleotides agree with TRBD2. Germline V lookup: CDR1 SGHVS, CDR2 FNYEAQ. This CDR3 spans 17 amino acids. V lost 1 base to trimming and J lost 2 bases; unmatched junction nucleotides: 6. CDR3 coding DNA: TGTGCCAGCAGCTTAGTATCCAGCGGGGGGACCTACAATGAGCAGTTCTTC. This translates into CASSLVSSGGTYNEQFF.

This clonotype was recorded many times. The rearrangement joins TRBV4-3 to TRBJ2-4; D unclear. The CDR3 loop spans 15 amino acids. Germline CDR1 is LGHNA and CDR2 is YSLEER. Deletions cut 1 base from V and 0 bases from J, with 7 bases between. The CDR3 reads CASSQGIIAKNIQYF. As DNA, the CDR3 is TGCGCCAGCAGCCAAGGGATCATAGCCAAAAACATTCAGTACTTC.

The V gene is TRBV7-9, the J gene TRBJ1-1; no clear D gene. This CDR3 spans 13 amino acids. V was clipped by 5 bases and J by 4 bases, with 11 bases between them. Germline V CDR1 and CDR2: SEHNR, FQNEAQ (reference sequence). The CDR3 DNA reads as TGTGCCAGCAGCCCTACCCCGGGCACTGAAGCTTTCTTT. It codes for CASSPTPGTEAFF.

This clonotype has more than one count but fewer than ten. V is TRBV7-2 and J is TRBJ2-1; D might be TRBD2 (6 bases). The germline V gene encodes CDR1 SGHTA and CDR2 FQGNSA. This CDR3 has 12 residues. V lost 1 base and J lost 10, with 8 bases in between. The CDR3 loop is CASSLGTIEQFF. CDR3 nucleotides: TGTGCCAGCAGCTTAGGGACTATAGAGCAGTTCTTC.